Here is one T cell receptor beta chain with its context. Original processing notes: Nucleated cell number was recorded as an estimate derived from reference gene primer amplification. Profiled with immunoSEQ multiplex PCR; TCRdb holds only in-frame clones, not every one. V and J calls plus clone size are reproduced from that table; the DNA served to infer D and trimming. The sample contains 60,000 to 80,000 clones, 88% of which appear only once. The data derive from a study of blood T cell repertoires in COVID-19. Study context: The origin of the acute and convalescent COVID-19 samples was the United States, Italy and Spain.

This TCR came from a human donor in a cohort sampled during active COVID-19. Sequenced: peripheral blood.

The CDR3 loop is CASSPQGLNSPLHF. The DNA for the CDR3 is TGCGCCAGCAGCCCACAGGGGTTGAATTCACCCCTCCACTTT. The rearrangement uses TRBV4-3 and TRBJ1-6; 7 bases match TRBD1. V lost 4 bases and J lost 7; bases outside the gene matches: 4. The CDR3 spans 14 residues. Germline values: CDR1 LGHNA, CDR2 YSLEER.